This entry concerns a single T cell receptor beta chain. Its antigen is currently unknown. PCR was performed using 60 Vbeta and 13 Jbeta primers. The data were produced by immunoSEQ multiplex PCR, yet TCRdb's version contains in-frame clones alone and is incomplete. The sample lists about 150,000 clones, over 60% occurring once. CDR3 length: 16 residues. V was clipped by 1 base and J by 9 bases; unmatched bases: 9. From germline, CDR1 is SGHDN and CDR2 FVKESK. Donors were ostensibly healthy at sampling, although undocumented immune exposures were probable. The source of the sample is a study of cytomegalovirus exposure and HLA in healthy donors. Study observations and caveats: Differences between HLA loci emerged in a later analysis of TCR association rates, with DRB1 most and HLA-C fewest. Researchers counted 180 or so TCR beta chains as cytomegalovirus-associated.

The chain has TRBV14 and TRBJ1-6, with 7 bases fitting TRBD1. The TCR comes from a middle-aged man in good health and CMV-seropositive. Specimen: PBMCs. CDR3 loop: CASSQARTGTGSPLHF. In DNA, the CDR3 is TGTGCCAGCAGCCAAGCCAGGACAGGCACGGGTTCACCCCTCCACTTT. Looking up the rest from reference TRBV14 and TRBJ1-6 gives the full variable domain: EAGVTQFPSHSVIEKGQTVTLRCDPISGHDNLYWYRRVMGKEIKFLLHFVKESKQDESGMPNNRFLAERTGGTYSTLKVQPAELEDSGVYFCASSQARTGTGSPLHFGNGTRLTVT.